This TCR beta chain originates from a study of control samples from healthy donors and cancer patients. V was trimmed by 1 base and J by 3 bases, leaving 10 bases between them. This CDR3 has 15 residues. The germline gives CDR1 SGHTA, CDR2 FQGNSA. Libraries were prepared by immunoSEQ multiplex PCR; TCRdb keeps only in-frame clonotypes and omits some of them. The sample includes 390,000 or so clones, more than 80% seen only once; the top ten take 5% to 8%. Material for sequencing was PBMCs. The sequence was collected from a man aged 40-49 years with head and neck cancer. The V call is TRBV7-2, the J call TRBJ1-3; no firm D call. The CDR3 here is CASSLGAASGNTIYF. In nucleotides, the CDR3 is TGTGCCAGCAGCTTAGGCGCAGCCAGTGGAAACACCATATATTTT.